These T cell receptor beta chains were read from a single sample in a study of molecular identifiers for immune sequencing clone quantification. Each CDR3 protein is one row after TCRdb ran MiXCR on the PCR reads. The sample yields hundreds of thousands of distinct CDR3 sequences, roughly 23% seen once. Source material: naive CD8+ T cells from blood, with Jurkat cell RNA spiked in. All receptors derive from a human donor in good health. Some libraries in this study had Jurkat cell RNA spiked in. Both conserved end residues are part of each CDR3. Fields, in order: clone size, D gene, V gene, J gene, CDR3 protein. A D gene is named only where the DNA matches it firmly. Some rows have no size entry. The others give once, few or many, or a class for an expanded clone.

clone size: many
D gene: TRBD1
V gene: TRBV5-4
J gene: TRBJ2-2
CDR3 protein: CASSTGQGAGGELFF

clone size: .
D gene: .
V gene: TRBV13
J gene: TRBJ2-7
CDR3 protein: CASSFKGPYEQYF

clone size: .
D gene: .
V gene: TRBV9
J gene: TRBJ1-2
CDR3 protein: CASSVGGLVYGYTF

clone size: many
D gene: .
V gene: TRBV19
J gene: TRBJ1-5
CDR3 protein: CASSMGANNQPQHF

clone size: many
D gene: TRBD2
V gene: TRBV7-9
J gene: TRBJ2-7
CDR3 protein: CASSLILAGTHEQYF

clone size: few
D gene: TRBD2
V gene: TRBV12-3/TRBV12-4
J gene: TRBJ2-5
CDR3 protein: CASSSAGGIQETQYF

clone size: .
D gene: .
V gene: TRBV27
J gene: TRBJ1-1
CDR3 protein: CASSFGVRGTEAFF

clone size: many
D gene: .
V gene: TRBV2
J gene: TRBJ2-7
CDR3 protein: CASSFHRPDEQYF

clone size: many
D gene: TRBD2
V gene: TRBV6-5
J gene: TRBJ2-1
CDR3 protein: CASSYLLTSAVQFF

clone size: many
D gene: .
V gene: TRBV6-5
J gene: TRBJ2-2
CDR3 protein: CASSYSAPDNTGELFF

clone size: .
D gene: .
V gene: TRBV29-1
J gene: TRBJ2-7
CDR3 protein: CSVGREILPYEQYF

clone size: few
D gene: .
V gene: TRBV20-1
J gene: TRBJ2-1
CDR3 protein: CSVSTRGRSYNEQFF

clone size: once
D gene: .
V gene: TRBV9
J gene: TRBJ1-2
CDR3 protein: CASSVDPTGDTNYGYTF

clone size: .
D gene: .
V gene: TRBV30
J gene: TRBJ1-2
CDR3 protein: CAWSPPAYGYTF

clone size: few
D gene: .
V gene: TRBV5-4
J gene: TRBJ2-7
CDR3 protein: CASSLSATSYEQYF

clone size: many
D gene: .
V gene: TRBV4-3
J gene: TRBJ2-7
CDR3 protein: CASSQDAGGEQYF

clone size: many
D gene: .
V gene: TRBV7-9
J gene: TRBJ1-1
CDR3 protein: CASRLQGGGTEAFF

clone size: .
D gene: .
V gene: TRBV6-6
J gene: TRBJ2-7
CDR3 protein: CTSSYGVYEQYF

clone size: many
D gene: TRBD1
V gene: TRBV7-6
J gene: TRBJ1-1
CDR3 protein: CASTSGGADTEAFF

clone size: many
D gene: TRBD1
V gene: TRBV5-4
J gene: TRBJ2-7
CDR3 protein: CASSPGQGAREQYF

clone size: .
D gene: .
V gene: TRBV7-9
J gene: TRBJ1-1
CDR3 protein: CASRGVNTEAFF

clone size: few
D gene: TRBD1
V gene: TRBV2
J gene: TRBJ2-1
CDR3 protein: CASSEDRGLIYNEQFF

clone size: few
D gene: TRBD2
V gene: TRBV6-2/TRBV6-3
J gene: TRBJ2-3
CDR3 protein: CASRYSSGGTDTQYF

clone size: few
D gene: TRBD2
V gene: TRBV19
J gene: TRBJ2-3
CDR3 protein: CASSGTSGSFTDTQYF

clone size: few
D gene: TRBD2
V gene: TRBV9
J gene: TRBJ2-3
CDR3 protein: CASSFGLAGSTDTQYF

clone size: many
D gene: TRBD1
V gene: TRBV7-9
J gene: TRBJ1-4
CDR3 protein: CASSLSRTGTNEKLFF

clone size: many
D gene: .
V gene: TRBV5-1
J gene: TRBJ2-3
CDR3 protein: CASTLDTQYF

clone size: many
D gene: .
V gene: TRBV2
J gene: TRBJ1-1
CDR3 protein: CASSETFISDTEAFF

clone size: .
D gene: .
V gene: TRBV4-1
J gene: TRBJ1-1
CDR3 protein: CASSQVSVVEAFF

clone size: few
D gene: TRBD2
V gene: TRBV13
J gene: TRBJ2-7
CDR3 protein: CASVQGAGHQYF

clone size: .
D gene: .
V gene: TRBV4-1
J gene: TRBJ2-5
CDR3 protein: CASSQEGLPQETQYF

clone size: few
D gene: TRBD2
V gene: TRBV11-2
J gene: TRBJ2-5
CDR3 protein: CASSFFSGSGETQYF

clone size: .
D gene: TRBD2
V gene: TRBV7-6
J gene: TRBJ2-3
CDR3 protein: CASSLALAGGGDTQYF

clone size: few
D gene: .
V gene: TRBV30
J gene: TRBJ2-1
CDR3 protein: CAWSPGWAEQFF

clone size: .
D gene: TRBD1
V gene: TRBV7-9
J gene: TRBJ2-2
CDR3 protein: CASSDGTDYTGELFF

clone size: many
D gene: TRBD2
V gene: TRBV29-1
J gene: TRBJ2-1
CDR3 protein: CSVEILAGAVF

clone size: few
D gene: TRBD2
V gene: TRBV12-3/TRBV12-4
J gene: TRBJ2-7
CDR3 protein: CASSLGIAGVVGEQCF

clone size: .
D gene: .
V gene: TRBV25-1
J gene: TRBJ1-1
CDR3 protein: CASSRGHLNTEAFF

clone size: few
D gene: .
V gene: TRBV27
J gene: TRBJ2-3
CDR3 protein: CASSSGTAWRTDTQYF

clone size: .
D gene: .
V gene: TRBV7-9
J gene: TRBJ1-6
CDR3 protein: CASSYLTSGGTLHF

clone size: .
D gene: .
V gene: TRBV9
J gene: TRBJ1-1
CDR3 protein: CASSEGRGGGMGEAFF

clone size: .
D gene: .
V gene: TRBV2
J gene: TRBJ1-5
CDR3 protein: CASSSRNGRNQPQHF

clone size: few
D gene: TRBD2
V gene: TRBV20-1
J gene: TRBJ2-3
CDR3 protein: CSARGRGLAENWDTQYF

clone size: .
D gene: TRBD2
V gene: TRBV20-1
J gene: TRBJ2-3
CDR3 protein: CGARDLDQRGPGYPDTQYF

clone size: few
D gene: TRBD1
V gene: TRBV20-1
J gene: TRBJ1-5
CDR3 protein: CSARLGQEQPYSNQPQHF

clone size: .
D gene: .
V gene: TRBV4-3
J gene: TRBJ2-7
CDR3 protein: CASSQENSGNHEQYF

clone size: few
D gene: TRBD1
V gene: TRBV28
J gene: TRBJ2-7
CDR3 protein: CASSLGQCYEQYF

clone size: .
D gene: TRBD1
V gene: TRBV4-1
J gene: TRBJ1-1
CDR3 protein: CASRGPGGGEAFF

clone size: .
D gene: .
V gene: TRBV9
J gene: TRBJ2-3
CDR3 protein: CTSSGRDTTATQYF

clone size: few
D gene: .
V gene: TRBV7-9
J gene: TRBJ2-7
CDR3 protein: CASSLAAGGRTYEQYF

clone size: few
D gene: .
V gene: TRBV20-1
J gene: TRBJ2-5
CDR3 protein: CSAKELGVVQETQYF

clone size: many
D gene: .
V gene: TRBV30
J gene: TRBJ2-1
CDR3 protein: CAWSPGLGNEQFF

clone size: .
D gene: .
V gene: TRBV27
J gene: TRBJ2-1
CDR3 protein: CASSFLGEQFF